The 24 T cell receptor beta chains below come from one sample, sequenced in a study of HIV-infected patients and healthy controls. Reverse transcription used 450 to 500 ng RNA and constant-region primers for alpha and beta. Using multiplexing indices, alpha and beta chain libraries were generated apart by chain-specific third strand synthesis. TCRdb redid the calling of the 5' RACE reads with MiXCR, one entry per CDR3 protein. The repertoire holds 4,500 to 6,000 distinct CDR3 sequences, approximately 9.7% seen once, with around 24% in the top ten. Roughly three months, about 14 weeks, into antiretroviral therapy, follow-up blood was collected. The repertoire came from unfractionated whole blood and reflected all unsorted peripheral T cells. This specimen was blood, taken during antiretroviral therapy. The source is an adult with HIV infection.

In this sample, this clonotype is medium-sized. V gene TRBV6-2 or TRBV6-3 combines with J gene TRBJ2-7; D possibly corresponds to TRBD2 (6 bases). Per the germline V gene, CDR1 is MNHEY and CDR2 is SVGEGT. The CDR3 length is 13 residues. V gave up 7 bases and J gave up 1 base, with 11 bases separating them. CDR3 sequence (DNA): TGTGCCAGCATAGCGGCAGGTTCCTACGAGCAGTACTTC. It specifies CASIAAGSYEQYF.

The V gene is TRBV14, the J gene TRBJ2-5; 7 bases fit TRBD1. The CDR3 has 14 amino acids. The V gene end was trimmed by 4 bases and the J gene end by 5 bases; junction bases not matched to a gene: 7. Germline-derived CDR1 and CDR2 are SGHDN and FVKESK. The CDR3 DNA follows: TGTGCCAGCAGCCTTCGACAGGGTTTGGAGACCCAGTACTTC. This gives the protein CASSLRQGLETQYF.

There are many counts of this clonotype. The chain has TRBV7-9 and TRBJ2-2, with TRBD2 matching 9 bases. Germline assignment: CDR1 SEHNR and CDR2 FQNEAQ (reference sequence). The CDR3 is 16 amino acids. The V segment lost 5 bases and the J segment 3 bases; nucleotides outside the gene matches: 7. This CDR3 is CASSPKRGAYTGELFF. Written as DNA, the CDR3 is TGTGCCAGCAGCCCGAAGCGGGGGGCTTACACCGGGGAGCTGTTTTTT.

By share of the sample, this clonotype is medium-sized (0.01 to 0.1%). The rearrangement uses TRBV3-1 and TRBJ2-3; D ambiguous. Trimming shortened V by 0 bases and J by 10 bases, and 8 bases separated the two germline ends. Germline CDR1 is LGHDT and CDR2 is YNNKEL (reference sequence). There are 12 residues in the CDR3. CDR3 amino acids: CASSQDKFPQYF. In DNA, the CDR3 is TGTGCCAGCAGCCAAGATAAGTTCCCGCAGTATTTT.

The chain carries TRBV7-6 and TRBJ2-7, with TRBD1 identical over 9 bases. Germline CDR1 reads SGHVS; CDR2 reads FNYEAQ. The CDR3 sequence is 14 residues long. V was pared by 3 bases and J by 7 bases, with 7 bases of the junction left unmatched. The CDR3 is CASSFSGTGFEQYF. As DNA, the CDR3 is TGTGCCAGCAGCTTCTCCGGGACAGGGTTTGAGCAGTACTTC.

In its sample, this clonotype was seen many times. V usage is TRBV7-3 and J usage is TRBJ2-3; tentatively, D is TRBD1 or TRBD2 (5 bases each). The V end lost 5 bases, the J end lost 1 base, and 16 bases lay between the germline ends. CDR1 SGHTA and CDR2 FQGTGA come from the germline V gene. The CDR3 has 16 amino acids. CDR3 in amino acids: CASSVGTFPGTDTQYF. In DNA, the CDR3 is TGTGCCAGCAGCGTCGGGACCTTCCCGGGCACAGATACGCAGTATTTT.

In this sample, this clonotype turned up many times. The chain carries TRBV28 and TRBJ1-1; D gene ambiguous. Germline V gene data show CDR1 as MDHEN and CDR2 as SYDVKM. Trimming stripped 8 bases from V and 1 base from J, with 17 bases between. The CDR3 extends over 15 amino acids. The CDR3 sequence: CASLPRARSNTEAFF. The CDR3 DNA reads TGTGCCAGCTTGCCGCGGGCGCGCTCGAACACTGAAGCTTTCTTT.

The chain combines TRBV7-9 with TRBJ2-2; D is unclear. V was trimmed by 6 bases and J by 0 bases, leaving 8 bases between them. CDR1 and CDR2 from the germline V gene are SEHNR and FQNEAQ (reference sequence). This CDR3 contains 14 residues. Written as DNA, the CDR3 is TGTGCCAGCAGATGGGAAGCGAACACCGGGGAGCTGTTTTTT. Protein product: CASRWEANTGELFF.

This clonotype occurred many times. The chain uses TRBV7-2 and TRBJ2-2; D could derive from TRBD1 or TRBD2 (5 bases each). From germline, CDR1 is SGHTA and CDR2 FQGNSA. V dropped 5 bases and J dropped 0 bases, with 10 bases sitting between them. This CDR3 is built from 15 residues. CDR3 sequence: CASSRDATNTGELFF. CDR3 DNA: TGTGCCAGCAGCCGGGACGCAACGAACACCGGGGAGCTGTTTTTT.

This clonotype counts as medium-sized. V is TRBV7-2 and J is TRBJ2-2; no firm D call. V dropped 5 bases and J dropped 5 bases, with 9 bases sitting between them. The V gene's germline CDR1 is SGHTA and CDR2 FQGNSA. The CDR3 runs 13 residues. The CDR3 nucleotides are TGTGCCAGCAGCGGTCGACGAACCGGGGAGCTGTTTTTT. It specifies CASSGRRTGELFF.

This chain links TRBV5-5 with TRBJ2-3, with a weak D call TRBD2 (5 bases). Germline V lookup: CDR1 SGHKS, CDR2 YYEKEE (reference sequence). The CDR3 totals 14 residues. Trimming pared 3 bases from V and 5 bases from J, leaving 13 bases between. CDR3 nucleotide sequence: TGTGCCAGCAGCTGGCCGGACGGAGGAGATACGCAGTATTTT. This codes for CASSWPDGGDTQYF. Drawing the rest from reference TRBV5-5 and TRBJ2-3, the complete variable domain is DAGVTQSPTHLIKTRGQQVTLRCSPISGHKSVSWYQQVLGQGPQFIFQYYEKEERGRGNFPDRFSARQFPNYSSELNVNALLLGDSALYLCASSWPDGGDTQYFGPGTRLTVL.

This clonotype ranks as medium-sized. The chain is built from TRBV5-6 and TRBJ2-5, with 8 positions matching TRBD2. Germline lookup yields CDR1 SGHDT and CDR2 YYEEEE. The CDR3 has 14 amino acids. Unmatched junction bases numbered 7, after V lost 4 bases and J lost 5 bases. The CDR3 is CASSPREGTETQYF. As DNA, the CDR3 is TGTGCCAGCAGCCCCCGGGAGGGTACGGAGACCCAGTACTTC.

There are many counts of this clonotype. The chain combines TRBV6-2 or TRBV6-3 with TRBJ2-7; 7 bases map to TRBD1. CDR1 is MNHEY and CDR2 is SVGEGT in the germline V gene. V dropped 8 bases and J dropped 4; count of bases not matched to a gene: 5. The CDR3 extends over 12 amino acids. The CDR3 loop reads CASSGTAYEQYF. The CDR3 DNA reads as TGTGCCAGCTCCGGGACAGCTTACGAGCAGTACTTC.

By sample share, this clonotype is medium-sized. The CDR3 DNA reads as TGCAGCGTTGAGGGGGGTAACACCGGGGAGCTGTTTTTT. This encodes CSVEGGNTGELFF. J is TRBJ2-2 and V is TRBV29-1, with D maybe TRBD2 (6 bases). This CDR3 is 13 amino acids long. Germline assignment: CDR1 SQVTM and CDR2 ANQGSEA. V was cut by 3 bases and J by 2 bases, with 7 bases left in between.

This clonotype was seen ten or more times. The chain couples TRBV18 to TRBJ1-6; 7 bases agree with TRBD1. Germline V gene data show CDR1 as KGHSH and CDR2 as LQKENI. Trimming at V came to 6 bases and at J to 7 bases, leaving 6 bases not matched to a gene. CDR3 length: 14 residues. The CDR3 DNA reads TGTGCCAGCTCGCGACAGGGTGACAATTCACCCCTCCACTTT. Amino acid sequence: CASSRQGDNSPLHF.

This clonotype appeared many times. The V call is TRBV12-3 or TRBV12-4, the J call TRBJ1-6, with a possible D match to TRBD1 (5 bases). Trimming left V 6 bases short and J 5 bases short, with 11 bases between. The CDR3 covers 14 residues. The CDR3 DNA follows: TGTGCCAGCAGGTCCGGGACCCATAATTCACCCCTCCACTTT. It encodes CASRSGTHNSPLHF.

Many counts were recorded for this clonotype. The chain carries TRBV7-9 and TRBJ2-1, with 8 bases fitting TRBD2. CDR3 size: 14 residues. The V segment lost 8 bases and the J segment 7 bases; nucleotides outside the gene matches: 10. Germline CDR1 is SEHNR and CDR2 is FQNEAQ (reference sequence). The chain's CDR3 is CASAMGGRLNEQFF. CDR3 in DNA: TGTGCCAGCGCGATGGGCGGGAGGTTAAATGAGCAGTTCTTC.

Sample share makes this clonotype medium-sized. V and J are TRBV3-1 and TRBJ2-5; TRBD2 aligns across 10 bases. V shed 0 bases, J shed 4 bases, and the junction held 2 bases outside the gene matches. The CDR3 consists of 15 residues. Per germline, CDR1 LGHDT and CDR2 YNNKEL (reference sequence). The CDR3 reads CASSQEPSGGETQYF. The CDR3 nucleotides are TGTGCCAGCAGCCAAGAGCCTAGCGGGGGAGAGACCCAGTACTTC.

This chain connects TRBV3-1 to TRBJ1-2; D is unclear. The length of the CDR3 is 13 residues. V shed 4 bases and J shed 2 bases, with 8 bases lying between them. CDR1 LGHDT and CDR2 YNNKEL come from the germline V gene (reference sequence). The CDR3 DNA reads TGTGCCAGCAGCCTTAACGGCAACTATGGCTACACCTTC. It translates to CASSLNGNYGYTF.

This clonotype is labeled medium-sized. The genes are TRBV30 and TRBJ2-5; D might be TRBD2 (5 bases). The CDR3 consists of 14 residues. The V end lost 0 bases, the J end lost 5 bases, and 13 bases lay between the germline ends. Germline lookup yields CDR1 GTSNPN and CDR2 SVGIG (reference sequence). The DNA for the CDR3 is TGTGCCTGGAGTGTACGAGGGCTTGGGGAGACCCAGTACTTC. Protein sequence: CAWSVRGLGETQYF.

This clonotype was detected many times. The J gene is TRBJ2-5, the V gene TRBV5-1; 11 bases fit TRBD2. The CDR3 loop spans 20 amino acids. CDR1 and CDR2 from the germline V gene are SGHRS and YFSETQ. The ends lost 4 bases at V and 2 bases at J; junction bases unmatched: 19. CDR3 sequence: CASSPSFSVSGRAYQETQYF. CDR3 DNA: TGCGCCAGCAGCCCCAGTTTCTCAGTTAGCGGGAGGGCCTATCAAGAGACCCAGTACTTC.

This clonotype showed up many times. CDR3 nucleotides: TGTGCCAGCAGTCCGGGGGTTGCGAGCTCCTATAATTCACCCCTCCACTTT. Encoded protein: CASSPGVASSYNSPLHF. This rearrangement joins TRBV6-6 to TRBJ1-6, with D perhaps matching TRBD1 (5 bases). The V end lost 5 bases, the J end lost 0 bases, and 14 bases lay between the germline ends. The CDR3 runs 17 residues. Germline V gene sequence: CDR1 MNHNY, CDR2 SVGAGI (reference sequence).

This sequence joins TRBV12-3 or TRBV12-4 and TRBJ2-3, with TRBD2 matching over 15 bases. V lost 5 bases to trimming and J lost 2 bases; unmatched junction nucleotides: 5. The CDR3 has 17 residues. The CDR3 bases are TGTGCCAGCAGTCTGAGGACTAGCGGGAGGGCCACAGATACGCAGTATTTT. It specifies CASSLRTSGRATDTQYF.

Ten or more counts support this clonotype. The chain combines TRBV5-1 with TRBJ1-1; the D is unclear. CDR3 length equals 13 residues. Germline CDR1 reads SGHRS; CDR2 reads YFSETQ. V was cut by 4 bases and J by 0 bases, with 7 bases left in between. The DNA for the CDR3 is TGCGCCAGCAGCCCAGATCTGAACACTGAAGCTTTCTTT. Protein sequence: CASSPDLNTEAFF.